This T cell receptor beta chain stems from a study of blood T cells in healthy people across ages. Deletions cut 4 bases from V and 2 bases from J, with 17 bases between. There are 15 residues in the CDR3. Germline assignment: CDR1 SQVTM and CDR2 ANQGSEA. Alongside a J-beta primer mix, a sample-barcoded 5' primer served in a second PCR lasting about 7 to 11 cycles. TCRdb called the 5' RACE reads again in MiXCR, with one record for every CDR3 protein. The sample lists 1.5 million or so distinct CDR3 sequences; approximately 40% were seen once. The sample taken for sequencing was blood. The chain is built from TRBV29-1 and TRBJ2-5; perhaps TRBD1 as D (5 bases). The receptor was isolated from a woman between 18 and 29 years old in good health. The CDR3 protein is CSVATWGGGQETQYF. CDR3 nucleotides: TGCAGCGTTGCCACCTGGGGCGGTGGTCAAGAGACCCAGTACTTC.